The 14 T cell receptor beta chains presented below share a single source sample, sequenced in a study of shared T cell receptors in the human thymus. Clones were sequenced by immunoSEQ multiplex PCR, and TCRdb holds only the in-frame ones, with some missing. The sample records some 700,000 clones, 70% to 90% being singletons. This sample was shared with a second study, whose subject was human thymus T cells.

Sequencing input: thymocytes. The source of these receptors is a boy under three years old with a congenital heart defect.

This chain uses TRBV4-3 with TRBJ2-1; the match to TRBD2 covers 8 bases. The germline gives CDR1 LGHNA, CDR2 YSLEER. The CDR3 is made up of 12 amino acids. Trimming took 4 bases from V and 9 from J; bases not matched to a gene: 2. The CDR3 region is CASSPTSGEQFF. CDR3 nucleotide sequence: TGCGCCAGCAGCCCCACTAGCGGTGAGCAGTTCTTC.

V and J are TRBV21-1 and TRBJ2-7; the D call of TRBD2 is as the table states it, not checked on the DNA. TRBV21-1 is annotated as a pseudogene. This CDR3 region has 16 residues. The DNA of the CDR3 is TGTGCCAGCAGCAAAGCGGGGTTTGGGCTAGCTGACGAGCAGTACTTC. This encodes CASSKAGFGLADEQYF.

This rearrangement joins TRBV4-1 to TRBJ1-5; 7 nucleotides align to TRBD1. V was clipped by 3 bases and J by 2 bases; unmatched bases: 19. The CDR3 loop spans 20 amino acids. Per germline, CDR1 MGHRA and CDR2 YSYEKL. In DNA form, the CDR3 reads TGCGCCAGCAGCCAGGGGTGGCACAGGGGCCCTTCACTAGGCAATCAGCCCCAGCATTTT. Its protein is CASSQGWHRGPSLGNQPQHF.

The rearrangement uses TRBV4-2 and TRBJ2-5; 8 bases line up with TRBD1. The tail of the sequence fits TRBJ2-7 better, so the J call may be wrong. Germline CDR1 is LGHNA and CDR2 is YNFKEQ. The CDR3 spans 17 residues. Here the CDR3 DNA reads TGTGCCAGCAGCCAAGTGCTAGCTACAGGGGGCTCCTACGAGCAGTACTTC. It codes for CASSQVLATGGSYEQYF.

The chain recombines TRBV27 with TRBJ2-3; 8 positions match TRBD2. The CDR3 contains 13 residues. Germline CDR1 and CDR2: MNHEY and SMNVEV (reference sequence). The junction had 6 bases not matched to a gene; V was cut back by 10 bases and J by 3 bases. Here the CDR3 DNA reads TGTGCCACCTTCTCGGGGGGGACAGATACGCAGTATTTT. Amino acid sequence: CATFSGGTDTQYF.

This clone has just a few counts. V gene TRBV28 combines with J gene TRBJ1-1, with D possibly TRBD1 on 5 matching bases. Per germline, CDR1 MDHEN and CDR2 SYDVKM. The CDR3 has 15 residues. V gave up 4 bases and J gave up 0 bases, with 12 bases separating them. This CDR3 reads CASSCYRTMNTEAFF. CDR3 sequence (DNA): TGTGCCAGCAGTTGCTACAGGACAATGAACACTGAAGCTTTCTTT. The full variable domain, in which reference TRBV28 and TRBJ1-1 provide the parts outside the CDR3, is DVKVTQSSRYLVKRTGEKVFLECVQDMDHENMFWYRQDPGLGLRLIYFSYDVKMKEKGDIPEGYSVSREKKERFSLILESASTNQTSMYLCASSCYRTMNTEAFFGQGTRLTVV.

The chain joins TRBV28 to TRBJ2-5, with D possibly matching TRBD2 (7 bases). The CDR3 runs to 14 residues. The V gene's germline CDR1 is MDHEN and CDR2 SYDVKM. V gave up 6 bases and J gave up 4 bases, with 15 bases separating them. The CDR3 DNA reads TGTGCCAGCAGCAGAGGGGGGGTAGGAGAGACCCAGTACTTC. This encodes CASSRGGVGETQYF.

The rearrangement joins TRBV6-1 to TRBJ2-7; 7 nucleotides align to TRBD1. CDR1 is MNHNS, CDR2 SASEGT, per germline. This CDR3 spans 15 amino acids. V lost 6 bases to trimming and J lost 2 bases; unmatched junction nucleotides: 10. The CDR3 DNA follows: TGTGCCAGCAGCCCCGGGACAGTGAGCACCTACGAGCAGTACTTC. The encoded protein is CASSPGTVSTYEQYF.

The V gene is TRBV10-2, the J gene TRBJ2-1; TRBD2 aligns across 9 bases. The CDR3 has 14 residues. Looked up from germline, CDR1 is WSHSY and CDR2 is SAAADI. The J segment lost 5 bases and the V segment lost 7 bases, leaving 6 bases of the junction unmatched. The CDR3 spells CASNRLAGNNEQFF. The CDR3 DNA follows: TGCGCCAGCAATCGGCTAGCGGGAAACAATGAGCAGTTCTTC.

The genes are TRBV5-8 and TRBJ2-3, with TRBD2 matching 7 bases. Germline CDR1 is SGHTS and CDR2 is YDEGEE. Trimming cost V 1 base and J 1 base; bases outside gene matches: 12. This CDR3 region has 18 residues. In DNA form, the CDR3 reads TGTGCCAGCAGCTTGCGGTGGGAGGGCCAGCATGGCACAGATACGCAGTATTTT. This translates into CASSLRWEGQHGTDTQYF.

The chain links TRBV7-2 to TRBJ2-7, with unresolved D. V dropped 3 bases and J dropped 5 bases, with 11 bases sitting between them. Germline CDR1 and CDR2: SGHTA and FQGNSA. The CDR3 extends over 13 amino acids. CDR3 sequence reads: CASSLASIHEQYF. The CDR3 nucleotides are TGTGCCAGCAGCTTGGCTAGTATCCACGAGCAGTACTTC.

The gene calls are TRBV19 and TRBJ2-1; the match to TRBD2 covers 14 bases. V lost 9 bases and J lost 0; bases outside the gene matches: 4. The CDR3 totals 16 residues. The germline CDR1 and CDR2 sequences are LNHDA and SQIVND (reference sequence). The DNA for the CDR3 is TGTGCCAGAGGGACTAGCGGGAGCAGCTCCTACAATGAGCAGTTCTTC. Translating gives CARGTSGSSSYNEQFF.

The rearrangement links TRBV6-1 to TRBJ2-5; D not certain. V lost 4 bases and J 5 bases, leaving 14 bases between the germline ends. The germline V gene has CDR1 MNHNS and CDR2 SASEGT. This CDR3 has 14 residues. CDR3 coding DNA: TGTGCCAGCAGTGGCTGGGCTGATTGGGAGACCCAGTACTTC. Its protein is CASSGWADWETQYF.

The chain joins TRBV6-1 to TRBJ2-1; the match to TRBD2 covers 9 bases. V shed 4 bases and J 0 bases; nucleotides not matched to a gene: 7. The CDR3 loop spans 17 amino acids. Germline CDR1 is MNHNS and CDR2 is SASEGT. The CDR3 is CASSGSSGRLSYNEQFF. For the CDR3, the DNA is TGTGCCAGCAGTGGGTCAAGCGGGAGGCTCTCCTACAATGAGCAGTTCTTC.